This entry is about one TCR beta chain. Generated by immunoSEQ multiplex PCR, the TCRdb table keeps only in-frame clones and is missing some. This repertoire shows approximately 2.5 million clones, 85% to 95% found once; its top ten account for around 0.15%. This entry comes from a study of shared clonotypes between healthy human individuals. About the research overall: Three plates each covered CD4 naive and memory; CD8 naive two, CD8 memory one.

Germline CDR1 is MGHRA and CDR2 is YSYEKL. The CDR3 loop spans 16 amino acids. V trimming: 1 base; J trimming: 4 bases; junction bases outside the gene matches: 9. The V gene is TRBV4-1, the J gene TRBJ2-5; TRBD2 matches at 7 bases. The sample comprised naive CD4+ T cells sorted from blood. Subset: CD45RA+ positively selected. The sequence came from a man between 18 and 29 years old in good health. The CDR3 loop reads CASSQVLRGSPETQYF. The CDR3 coding sequence is TGCGCCAGCAGCCAAGTCTTGCGGGGGAGCCCAGAGACCCAGTACTTC.